The 23 T cell receptor beta chains listed next were all sequenced from one sample in a study of T cells in Graves' hyperthyroidism and ophthalmopathy. Researchers took RNA transcripts and amplified the TCR beta CDR3 regions from them. HTBI primers were used for first-round RT-PCR of the TCR CDR3. Each CDR3 protein is one row after TCRdb ran MiXCR on the multiplex PCR reads. This table holds fewer than 650,000 distinct CDR3 sequences, 46% found once. Sequenced material: peripheral blood or thyroid tissue (not recorded which). These receptors originate from an adult woman with Graves' disease, either hyperthyroidism or ophthalmopathy (not recorded which).

The CDR3 DNA reads TGTGCCAGCAGTTTATCGGCGAGTAACTATGGCTACACCTTC. It specifies CASSLSASNYGYTF. This rearrangement joins TRBV27 to TRBJ1-2; unclear D gene. There are 14 residues in the CDR3. Looked up from germline, CDR1 is MNHEY and CDR2 is SMNVEV (reference sequence). V lost 0 bases to trimming and J lost 1 base, with 6 bases between them.

This clonotype has ten or more counts. Here the CDR3 reads CASSSSGAGSGYTF. CDR3 sequence (DNA): TGTGCCAGCAGCTCCTCAGGAGCAGGGTCGGGCTACACCTTC. This chain connects TRBV7-3 to TRBJ1-2; a possible D gene is TRBD1 (5 bases). V lost 4 bases to trimming and J lost 8 bases, with 17 bases between them. The CDR3 extends over 14 amino acids. Per germline, CDR1 SGHTA and CDR2 FQGTGA.

This clonotype was seen many times. This rearrangement joins TRBV12-3 or TRBV12-4 to TRBJ2-5; TRBD2 agrees at 10 bases. The CDR3 is 15 residues long. Trimming cost V 6 bases and J 4 bases; bases outside gene matches: 8. The CDR3 sequence is CASRSSGSGVETQYF. Here the CDR3 DNA reads TGTGCCAGCAGGTCTAGCGGGAGTGGGGTAGAGACCCAGTACTTC.

CDR3 nucleotide sequence: TGTGCCAGCAGCTCGTCCTTTGGACAGAGGACACCCCTCCACTTT. This sequence encodes CASSSSFGQRTPLHF. The V and J genes are TRBV11-2 and TRBJ1-6, with D maybe TRBD1 (6 bases). The CDR3 has 15 residues. CDR1 SGHAT and CDR2 FQNNGV come from the germline V gene. Trimming took 4 bases from V and 11 from J, leaving 18 bases between them.

Concerning this clonotype itself: Given a much more abundant clone one base away, this may be a read error. This chain joins TRBV20-1 and TRBJ2-7, with a weak D call TRBD1 (5 bases). V shed 7 bases and J shed 4 bases, with 14 bases lying between them. The CDR3 loop spans 12 amino acids. The germline V gene encodes CDR1 DFQATT and CDR2 SNEGSKA (reference sequence). The CDR3 DNA follows: TGCAGTGTAGGACAAGAGCAGTACGAGCAGTACTTC. Translation gives CSVGQEQYEQYF.

This clonotype was seen many times. This rearrangement joins TRBV9 to TRBJ2-5; 10 nucleotides match TRBD2. CDR1 is SGDLS, CDR2 YYNGEE, per germline. Losses at the gene ends were 0 bases for V and 4 bases for J; bases not matched to a gene: 3. The CDR3 has 15 residues. CDR3: CASSVGRLAGETQYF. CDR3 nucleotide sequence: TGTGCCAGCAGCGTAGGGAGACTAGCGGGAGAGACCCAGTACTTC.

This clonotype was seen at least ten times. The gene calls are TRBV7-2 and TRBJ2-5, with 12 bases that match TRBD2. V lost 7 bases to trimming and J lost 5 bases; unmatched junction nucleotides: 11. Germline CDR1 reads SGHTA; CDR2 reads FQGNSA. The CDR3 consists of 16 residues. The CDR3 DNA follows: TGTGCCAGCACCCAGACTAGCGGGAGTGTCCGGGAGACCCAGTACTTC. Translating gives CASTQTSGSVRETQYF.

This clonotype was counted many times. The chain is built from TRBV5-1 and TRBJ1-1; possible D gene TRBD1, 5 bases. Between the trimmed V and J ends, which lost 5 bases and 4 bases, there was a span of 18 bases. The germline V gene has CDR1 SGHRS and CDR2 YFSETQ. The CDR3 runs 15 residues. The chain's CDR3 is CASSWGTALGTEAFF. In DNA, the CDR3 is TGCGCCAGCAGTTGGGGGACGGCATTGGGCACTGAAGCTTTCTTT.

This clonotype showed up just once. The chain combines TRBV7-9 with TRBJ2-2; D may be TRBD2 (6 bases). Trimming left V 5 bases short and J 2 bases short, with 12 bases between. Germline CDR1 SEHNR, CDR2 FQNEAQ (reference sequence). This CDR3 region has 15 residues. CDR3 sequence: CASSQMRENTGELFF. DNA of the CDR3: TGTGCCAGCAGCCAAATGCGGGAAAACACCGGGGAGCTGTTTTTT. The full variable domain, rest sourced from reference TRBV7-9 and TRBJ2-2, is DTGVSQNPRHKITKRGQNVTFRCDPISEHNRLYWYRQTLGQGPEFLTYFQNEAQLEKSRLLSDRFSAERPKGSFSTLEIQRTEQGDSAMYLCASSQMRENTGELFFGEGSRLTVL.

There are a few counts of this clonotype. The conserved final phenylalanine or tryptophan is absent from the CDR3, which likely points to a read error. The DNA is omitted, as the CDR3 cannot be located on it reliably, and the CDR3 follows TCRdb's listing. The rearrangement joins TRBV29-1 to TRBJ2-5; TRBD2, the table's D call, was not compared with the DNA. Germline V gene data show CDR1 as SQVTM and CDR2 as ANQGSEA. The CDR3 has 8 residues if both end residues are counted. CDR3: CSATGLAG.

Details on this clonotype: A much larger clonotype is one base distant, so this may be a read error. The rearrangement uses TRBV7-2 and TRBJ2-2, with D unresolved. The CDR3 is 14 residues long. V was pared by 5 bases and J by 6 bases, with 13 bases between. Germline-derived CDR1 and CDR2 are SGHTA and FQGNSA. CDR3 sequence reads: CASSPIGMPGELFF. DNA of the CDR3: TGTGCCAGCAGCCCGATAGGGATGCCCGGGGAGCTGTTTTTT.

On this clonotype itself: Just one base apart from a much larger clone, this may be a read error. DNA for the CDR3: TGTGCCAGCAGAGATGCTTGGACAGGGGCATCACCCCTCCACTTT. This encodes CASRDAWTGASPLHF. The genes are TRBV11-3 and TRBJ1-6, with 9 bases fitting TRBD1. J gave up 10 bases and V 6 bases, and 10 bases lay outside the gene matches. CDR1 is SGHNT, CDR2 YENEEA, per germline. The CDR3 totals 15 residues.

This chain links TRBV20-1 with TRBJ1-1; unclear D gene. Germline values: CDR1 DFQATT, CDR2 SNEGSKA (reference sequence). The CDR3 runs 10 residues. The V end was cut by 5 bases, the J end by 8 bases, with 9 bases between. In nucleotides, the CDR3 is TGCAGTGCTGGGAATATAGAAGCTTTCTTT. It is translated as CSAGNIEAFF.

As regards this clonotype: The junction differs from germline at one of its ends, possibly a read error. The chain combines TRBV4-3 with TRBJ2-2; TRBD2 might be the D (6 bases). From germline, CDR1 is LGHNA and CDR2 YSLEER. This CDR3 contains 16 residues. CDR3 sequence reads: CASSQGTTRNTGGLFF. The CDR3 DNA reads as TGCGCCAGCAGCCAAGGGACCACAAGAAACACCGGGGGGCTGTTTTTT.

This chain links TRBV20-1 with TRBJ1-1; D gene uncertain. The CDR3 covers 12 residues. V lost 3 bases and J lost 4, with 9 bases in between. Germline-derived CDR1 and CDR2 are DFQATT and SNEGSKA (reference sequence). CDR3 sequence (DNA): TGCAGTGCTAGGGGGATGGGCACTGAAGCTTTCTTT. Translating gives CSARGMGTEAFF.

This chain connects TRBV14 to TRBJ2-5; D is possibly TRBD2 (6 bases). The CDR3 is made up of 13 amino acids. Trimming left V 7 bases short and J 7 bases short, with 16 bases between. In germline, CDR1 is SGHDN, CDR2 FVKESK. CDR3 nucleotide sequence: TGTGCCAGCACCCGCGGGGCCGCCACGACCCAGTACTTC. Its protein product is CASTRGAATTQYF. The variable domain in full, with the rest retrieved from reference TRBV14 and TRBJ2-5, is EAGVTQFPSHSVIEKGQTVTLRCDPISGHDNLYWYRRVMGKEIKFLLHFVKESKQDESGMPNNRFLAERTGGTYSTLKVQPAELEDSGVYFCASTRGAATTQYFGPGTRLLVL.

V usage is TRBV7-9 and J usage is TRBJ2-5; D is ambiguous. CDR3 size: 15 residues. V was pared by 6 bases and J by 2 bases, with 16 bases between. The germline gives CDR1 SEHNR, CDR2 FQNEAQ (reference sequence). The CDR3, as DNA: TGTGCCAGCAGTTCGACGCAAACCTTACAAGAGACCCAGTACTTC. Protein product: CASSSTQTLQETQYF.

This clonotype has just a few counts. A read error may explain this, as a much larger clone is one base away. This chain connects TRBV7-9 to TRBJ2-7; the D gene is possibly TRBD2 (5 bases). Germline loops: CDR1 SEHNR, CDR2 FQNEAQ (reference sequence). The CDR3 extends over 14 amino acids. The CDR3 loop is CTSSSADGPYEQYF. CDR3 DNA: TGTACCAGCAGCTCAGCGGACGGGCCTTACGAGCAGTACTTC.

J is TRBJ2-5 and V is TRBV7-2; 10 bases are a match to TRBD2. V lost 4 bases and J lost 2; bases outside the gene matches: 16. Germline loops: CDR1 SGHTA, CDR2 FQGNSA. The CDR3 length is 19 residues. The CDR3 bases are TGTGCCAGCAGCTCAAGAGGGTCCCTCGGACTAGCGGCACAAGAGACCCAGTACTTC. This translates into CASSSRGSLGLAAQETQYF.

The chain has TRBV20-1 and TRBJ1-5; a weak D match, TRBD1 (6 bases). In germline, CDR1 is DFQATT, CDR2 SNEGSKA (reference sequence). Deletions cut 3 bases from V and 5 bases from J, with 11 bases between. The CDR3 length is 13 residues. CDR3 protein: CSASTGLDQPQHF. The DNA for the CDR3 is TGCAGTGCTAGCACAGGGCTTGATCAGCCCCAGCATTTT.

The rearrangement uses TRBV19 and TRBJ2-5, with D hard to call. This CDR3 is 13 amino acids long. Germline CDR1 LNHDA, CDR2 SQIVND (reference sequence). Deletions cut 1 base from V and 5 bases from J, with 8 bases between. CDR3 sequence: CASSIGPSETQYF. CDR3 DNA sequence: TGTGCCAGTAGTATAGGACCGTCGGAGACCCAGTACTTC.

The chain links TRBV14 to TRBJ1-1; D uncertain. V was clipped by 1 base and J by 6 bases, with 9 bases between them. The CDR3 is 13 amino acids. Germline lookup yields CDR1 SGHDN and CDR2 FVKESK. The CDR3 sequence: CASSQGNDPEAFF. The CDR3 bases are TGTGCCAGCAGCCAAGGTAACGATCCTGAAGCTTTCTTT.

This rearrangement joins TRBV29-1 to TRBJ2-7; 8 nucleotides agree with TRBD1. Per germline, CDR1 SQVTM and CDR2 ANQGSEA. The CDR3 consists of 15 residues. Germline trimming cut 6 bases from V and 7 bases from J; bases unmatched to any gene: 17. DNA for the CDR3: TGCAGCGTCGCAACCGGGACAGGATCCTACAATGAGCAGTACTTC. This codes for CSVATGTGSYNEQYF.